These T cell receptor beta chains were read from a single sample in a study of T cell repertoires in cytomegalovirus infection. TCRdb re-derived calls from the reads in MiXCR, one entry per CDR3 protein. The sample lists some 500,000 distinct CDR3 sequences; approximately 40% were seen once. These TCRs are of unknown antigen specificity. The source material was cultured PBMCs, sampled from culture after CMV antigen stimulation. The receptor set was obtained from a human donor in good health (CMV status not recorded). Some clones in this sample may be carry-over from other donors' samples. Each CDR3 is given with its conserved first and last residue. A D gene is named only where the DNA matches it firmly. The size of a clone is reported for some rows only, either as once, few or many, or as a class for expanded clones.

J gene: TRBJ2-2
clone size: NA
V gene: TRBV6-6
D gene: TRBD2
CDR3 DNA: TGTGCCAGCAGTTACTCTCCGGGGGGGGGGCGTCACGGGGAGCTGTTTTTT
CDR3 protein: CASSYSPGGGRHGELFF

J gene: TRBJ2-3
clone size: NA
V gene: TRBV11-2
D gene: NA
CDR3 DNA: TGTGCCAGCAGCTTAGGCCCTAGCAGCACAGATACGCAGTATTTT
CDR3 protein: CASSLGPSSTDTQYF

J gene: TRBJ1-1
clone size: NA
V gene: TRBV2
D gene: NA
CDR3 DNA: TGTGCCAGCTGTATGCAGGCGCTCTTTTCTGTAGCTTTCTTT
CDR3 protein: CASCMQALFSVAFF

J gene: TRBJ2-5
clone size: NA
V gene: TRBV7-9
D gene: TRBD1
CDR3 DNA: TGTGCCAGCAGCCGCGGGACAGGGCTTTCGGAGACCCAGTACTTC
CDR3 protein: CASSRGTGLSETQYF

J gene: TRBJ2-7
clone size: NA
V gene: TRBV20-1
D gene: TRBD2
CDR3 DNA: TGCAGTGCTCCCTCCGCGGGAGAAGACGAGCAGTACTTC
CDR3 protein: CSAPSAGEDEQYF

J gene: TRBJ1-6
clone size: few
V gene: TRBV6-1
D gene: NA
CDR3 DNA: TGTGCCAGCAGCGAGGGGAGCTCCTATAATTCACCCCTCCACTTT
CDR3 protein: CASSEGSSYNSPLHF

J gene: TRBJ2-1
clone size: NA
V gene: TRBV24-1
D gene: NA
CDR3 DNA: TGTGCCACCAGTGAGGGGGGCATTGAGCGGTTCTTC
CDR3 protein: CATSEGGIERFF

J gene: TRBJ2-3
clone size: NA
V gene: TRBV14
D gene: NA
CDR3 DNA: TGTGCCAGCAGCGTTTGGACGGTTTCGGGGACGCAGTATTTT
CDR3 protein: CASSVWTVSGTQYF

J gene: TRBJ2-7
clone size: NA
V gene: TRBV7-6
D gene: NA
CDR3 DNA: TGTGCCAGCAGCTTAGCGGGGGCCCCCAGCTCCTACGAGCAGTACTTC
CDR3 protein: CASSLAGAPSSYEQYF

J gene: TRBJ2-5
clone size: NA
V gene: TRBV7-2
D gene: NA
CDR3 DNA: TGTGCCAGCAGCTTAGCGGTGGGGTATTCGGCCCAGTACTTC
CDR3 protein: CASSLAVGYSAQYF

J gene: TRBJ1-2
clone size: few
V gene: TRBV7-2
D gene: NA
CDR3 DNA: TGTGCCAGCAGCTTAGCGGGGGGGTTAAACTATGGCTACACCTTC
CDR3 protein: CASSLAGGLNYGYTF

J gene: TRBJ2-5
clone size: many
V gene: TRBV7-8
D gene: NA
CDR3 DNA: TGTGCCAGCAGCAACATGGGGCCTCCCTTAATGGAGACCCAGTACTTC
CDR3 protein: CASSNMGPPLMETQYF

J gene: TRBJ2-3
clone size: NA
V gene: TRBV5-5
D gene: TRBD1
CDR3 DNA: TGTGCCAGCAGCGTACAGGGGGCGCCGGGAGATACGCAGTATTTT
CDR3 protein: CASSVQGAPGDTQYF

J gene: TRBJ2-1
clone size: NA
V gene: TRBV7-6
D gene: TRBD2
CDR3 DNA: TGTGCCAGCAGCCAAGGGACTAGCTTCGATGAGCAGTTCTTC
CDR3 protein: CASSQGTSFDEQFF

J gene: TRBJ2-7
clone size: NA
V gene: TRBV12-3/TRBV12-4
D gene: TRBD1
CDR3 DNA: TGTGCCAGCAGTCTAAGACAGGGGACCTACGAGCAGTACTTC
CDR3 protein: CASSLRQGTYEQYF

J gene: TRBJ2-1
clone size: NA
V gene: TRBV2
D gene: TRBD2
CDR3 DNA: TGTGCCAGCAGACCTAGCGGGAGGGCCTTGGATGAGCAGTTCTTC
CDR3 protein: CASRPSGRALDEQFF

J gene: TRBJ1-2
clone size: NA
V gene: TRBV6-8
D gene: NA
CDR3 DNA: TGTGCCAGCAGTTCAGTGGGGGGGACAAACGGCTACACCTTC
CDR3 protein: CASSSVGGTNGYTF

J gene: TRBJ2-1
clone size: few
V gene: TRBV5-1
D gene: NA
CDR3 DNA: TGCGCCAGCAGCTTTGTAAGCGGTTCGTCCTACAATGAGCAGTTCTTC
CDR3 protein: CASSFVSGSSYNEQFF

J gene: TRBJ2-7
clone size: NA
V gene: TRBV12-3/TRBV12-4
D gene: NA
CDR3 DNA: TGTGCCAGCAGCCCCCGACAGTCTTACGAGCAGTACTTC
CDR3 protein: CASSPRQSYEQYF

J gene: TRBJ2-3
clone size: NA
V gene: TRBV12-3/TRBV12-4
D gene: NA
CDR3 DNA: TGTGCCAGCCGTAGGAACACAGGTTATACGCAGTATTTT
CDR3 protein: CASRRNTGYTQYF

J gene: TRBJ2-3
clone size: NA
V gene: TRBV7-9
D gene: TRBD2
CDR3 DNA: TGTGCCAGCAGCCCAGGGACTAGCGGGAGGGCCGCTTACGGCACAGATACGCAGTATTTT
CDR3 protein: CASSPGTSGRAAYGTDTQYF

J gene: TRBJ2-3
clone size: NA
V gene: TRBV7-8
D gene: TRBD2
CDR3 DNA: TGTGCCAGCATCCGGACTAGCGGGAGCACAGATACGCAGTATTTT
CDR3 protein: CASIRTSGSTDTQYF

J gene: TRBJ1-2
clone size: NA
V gene: TRBV6-2/TRBV6-3
D gene: NA
CDR3 DNA: TGTGCCAGCAGTATCACAGGTAGCTATGGCTACACCTTC
CDR3 protein: CASSITGSYGYTF

J gene: TRBJ1-1
clone size: NA
V gene: TRBV6-2/TRBV6-3
D gene: NA
CDR3 DNA: TGTGCCAGCAGTCGACGGACCGGAGGCACTGAAGCTTTCTTT
CDR3 protein: CASSRRTGGTEAFF

J gene: TRBJ2-7
clone size: once
V gene: TRBV19
D gene: NA
CDR3 DNA: TGTGCCAGTAGTTTCGGGACAAACACTTACGAGCAGTACTTC
CDR3 protein: CASSFGTNTYEQYF

J gene: TRBJ2-7
clone size: NA
V gene: TRBV4-3
D gene: NA
CDR3 DNA: TGCGCCAGCAGCCAAGGGACCTACTCCTACGAGCAGTACTTC
CDR3 protein: CASSQGTYSYEQYF

J gene: TRBJ1-4
clone size: NA
V gene: TRBV2
D gene: NA
CDR3 DNA: TGTGCCAGCAGTGTTTTGTTCGGGACGGGCGAAAAACTGTTTTTT
CDR3 protein: CASSVLFGTGEKLFF

J gene: TRBJ1-1
clone size: few
V gene: TRBV11-2
D gene: NA
CDR3 DNA: TGTGCCAGCAGCTTAGGGCGCCTGGGAGTGAACACTGAAGCTTTCTTT
CDR3 protein: CASSLGRLGVNTEAFF

J gene: TRBJ1-2
clone size: NA
V gene: TRBV15
D gene: TRBD1
CDR3 DNA: TGTGCCACCAGCAGACAGCGACAGGGGTTGGAGGGCTACACCTTC
CDR3 protein: CATSRQRQGLEGYTF

J gene: TRBJ2-3
clone size: NA
V gene: TRBV7-6
D gene: NA
CDR3 DNA: TGTGCCAGCAGCTTAGGAGTGTCGGAAGATACGCAGTATTTT
CDR3 protein: CASSLGVSEDTQYF

J gene: TRBJ2-5
clone size: once
V gene: TRBV6-6
D gene: TRBD2
CDR3 DNA: TGTGCCAGCAGTTCCTTCCAGCGGGGGTCCCGGGACTTC
CDR3 protein: CASSSFQRGSRDF

J gene: TRBJ2-7
clone size: NA
V gene: TRBV18
D gene: NA
CDR3 DNA: TGTGCCAGCTCGTCCGGGTCCAAGGCCTACGAGCAGTACTTC
CDR3 protein: CASSSGSKAYEQYF

J gene: TRBJ2-5
clone size: NA
V gene: TRBV7-2
D gene: NA
CDR3 DNA: TGTGCCAGCAGCTTCGTAGACACCCCCCCGTACTTC
CDR3 protein: CASSFVDTPPYF

J gene: TRBJ2-1
clone size: few
V gene: TRBV20-1
D gene: NA
CDR3 DNA: TGCAGTGCTAGGTCCGGGGACTACAATGAGCAGTTCTTC
CDR3 protein: CSARSGDYNEQFF

J gene: TRBJ1-3
clone size: few
V gene: TRBV7-2
D gene: NA
CDR3 DNA: TGTGCCAGCAGCTTAGCGCCGGCAGGGGAACACACCATATATTTT
CDR3 protein: CASSLAPAGEHTIYF

J gene: TRBJ2-7
clone size: NA
V gene: TRBV3-1
D gene: NA
CDR3 DNA: TGTGCCAGCAGCCAGGAGTTCGGCTACGAGCAGTACTTC
CDR3 protein: CASSQEFGYEQYF

J gene: TRBJ2-2
clone size: NA
V gene: TRBV12-5
D gene: TRBD2
CDR3 DNA: TGTGCTAGTGGTTTCCTACTAGCGGGAGATGGACACGGGGAGCTGTTTTTT
CDR3 protein: CASGFLLAGDGHGELFF

J gene: TRBJ2-2
clone size: NA
V gene: TRBV28
D gene: NA
CDR3 DNA: TGTGCCAGCAGTTTAGGGCACCCAGGGGTGACCGGGGAGCTGTTTTTT
CDR3 protein: CASSLGHPGVTGELFF

J gene: TRBJ2-1
clone size: NA
V gene: TRBV7-2
D gene: NA
CDR3 DNA: TGTGCCAGCAGCCCCAACCTGGTTTTTGATGAGCAGTTCTTC
CDR3 protein: CASSPNLVFDEQFF

J gene: TRBJ2-3
clone size: few
V gene: TRBV5-1
D gene: NA
CDR3 DNA: TGCGCCAGCAGGTGGACTGGGGACACAGATACGCAGTATTTT
CDR3 protein: CASRWTGDTDTQYF

J gene: TRBJ2-1
clone size: few
V gene: TRBV12-3/TRBV12-4
D gene: NA
CDR3 DNA: TGTGCCAGCAGTCTACGAAGGGACCGAGTCAATGAGCAGTTCTTC
CDR3 protein: CASSLRRDRVNEQFF

J gene: TRBJ2-7
clone size: NA
V gene: TRBV7-2
D gene: NA
CDR3 DNA: TGTGCCAGCAGCCCATCCCACGCTGGTCGACGGGACTTC
CDR3 protein: CASSPSHAGRRDF

J gene: TRBJ2-5
clone size: many
V gene: TRBV7-2
D gene: TRBD2
CDR3 DNA: TGTGCCAGCAGCCCGTACGGGCGGGGGGGACAAGAGACCCAGTACTTC
CDR3 protein: CASSPYGRGGQETQYF

J gene: TRBJ2-1
clone size: many
V gene: TRBV7-6
D gene: NA
CDR3 DNA: TGTGCCAGCAGGCCCAATAGGGGCTCCTACAATGAGCAGTTCTTC
CDR3 protein: CASRPNRGSYNEQFF

J gene: TRBJ1-4
clone size: NA
V gene: TRBV7-2
D gene: TRBD1
CDR3 DNA: TGTGCCAGCAGCCCATGGGACAGGGCGTCGAGTGAAAAACTGTTTTTT
CDR3 protein: CASSPWDRASSEKLFF

J gene: TRBJ2-1
clone size: NA
V gene: TRBV14
D gene: TRBD2
CDR3 DNA: TGTGCCAGCAGCCAGAAAGGTCTAGCGGGAGGGCCGGGTTTGGCCTACAATGAGCAGTTCTTC
CDR3 protein: CASSQKGLAGGPGLAYNEQFF

J gene: TRBJ2-1
clone size: many
V gene: TRBV7-9
D gene: NA
CDR3 DNA: TGTGCCAGCAGCTTAGGACTCTTAAATGAGCAGTTCTTC
CDR3 protein: CASSLGLLNEQFF

J gene: TRBJ1-1
clone size: few
V gene: TRBV7-2
D gene: NA
CDR3 DNA: TGTGCCAGCAGCTCAGTCGGAACTGAAGCTTTCTTT
CDR3 protein: CASSSVGTEAFF

J gene: TRBJ2-7
clone size: NA
V gene: TRBV7-2
D gene: TRBD2
CDR3 DNA: TGTGCCAGCAGCCCAACTAGCGGGGTTACCTCCCTATCCTACGAGCAGTACTTC
CDR3 protein: CASSPTSGVTSLSYEQYF

J gene: TRBJ2-3
clone size: NA
V gene: TRBV15
D gene: NA
CDR3 DNA: TGTGCCACCAGCAGATTAGGAGGCACAGATACGCAGTATTTT
CDR3 protein: CATSRLGGTDTQYF

J gene: TRBJ2-1
clone size: NA
V gene: TRBV28
D gene: NA
CDR3 DNA: TGTGCCAGCAGTCCCCTTTGGAGTCGCAATGAGCAGTTCTTC
CDR3 protein: CASSPLWSRNEQFF

J gene: TRBJ2-2
clone size: NA
V gene: TRBV6-6
D gene: NA
CDR3 DNA: TGTGCCAGCAGTCCACGGGTCGGGGCTGGGGACCCCGGGGAGCTGTTTTTT
CDR3 protein: CASSPRVGAGDPGELFF

J gene: TRBJ1-2
clone size: NA
V gene: TRBV25-1
D gene: TRBD1
CDR3 DNA: TGTGCCAGCAGTGCTACGACAGGGTCCCATGGCTACACCTTC
CDR3 protein: CASSATTGSHGYTF

J gene: TRBJ2-5
clone size: NA
V gene: TRBV19
D gene: TRBD2
CDR3 DNA: TGTGCCAGTAGACCCGGGGGAGCGGGAGAAGAGACCCAGTACTTC
CDR3 protein: CASRPGGAGEETQYF

J gene: TRBJ2-3
clone size: NA
V gene: TRBV12-3/TRBV12-4
D gene: TRBD2
CDR3 DNA: TGTGCCAGCAGTCTACGTAGCGGGAGGGGTACGCAGTATTTT
CDR3 protein: CASSLRSGRGTQYF

J gene: TRBJ2-7
clone size: few
V gene: TRBV7-8
D gene: TRBD1
CDR3 DNA: TGTGCCAGCAGCCGATGGGGACAGGGGGCAGGTTACGAGCAGTACTTC
CDR3 protein: CASSRWGQGAGYEQYF

J gene: TRBJ1-6
clone size: NA
V gene: TRBV7-9
D gene: NA
CDR3 DNA: TGTGCCAGCAGCCCCACGGGACCACCAAAACCCCTCCACTTT
CDR3 protein: CASSPTGPPKPLHF

J gene: TRBJ2-1
clone size: NA
V gene: TRBV4-1
D gene: TRBD2
CDR3 DNA: TGCGCCAGCAGTCTAGCGGGAGGGGAGATCTACAATGAGCAGTTCTTC
CDR3 protein: CASSLAGGEIYNEQFF

J gene: TRBJ2-5
clone size: few
V gene: TRBV19
D gene: TRBD2
CDR3 DNA: TGTGCCAGTAGTGTCACTAGCGGGGGACCAAGGAACCAGTACTTC
CDR3 protein: CASSVTSGGPRNQYF